The 15 T cell receptor beta chains below come from one sample, sequenced in a study of shared clonotypes between healthy human individuals. Using immunoSEQ multiplex PCR, the repertoire was profiled, and TCRdb retains in-frame clones only, with some absent. The sample shows 600,000 to 750,000 clones, around 70% of them seen only once. The sequencing input was memory CD4+ T cells sorted from blood. Subset in this sample: CD45RA-negative fraction. The receptors stem from a woman in her thirties in good health.

The rearrangement joins TRBV5-4 to TRBJ2-7; 7 bases are a match to TRBD2. The CDR3 sequence is 16 residues long. CDR1 is SGHNT, CDR2 YYREEE, per germline (reference sequence). V was clipped by 3 bases and J by 4 bases; unmatched bases: 13. The CDR3 region has the DNA TGTGCCAGCAGCTGGGGTCAGGCGGGAGTAGCGTACGAGCAGTACTTC. Protein sequence: CASSWGQAGVAYEQYF.

Details on this clone: The junction differs from germline at one of its ends, possibly a read error. The chain recombines TRBV4-2 with TRBJ2-3; D call uncertain. The germline CDR1 and CDR2 sequences are LGHNA and YNFKEQ. This CDR3 region has 12 residues. Here the CDR3 reads CANSQDLHTQYF. The DNA for the CDR3 is TGTGCCAACAGCCAGGACCTCCATACGCAGTATTTT.

This chain connects TRBV28 to TRBJ2-7; a possible D gene is TRBD1 (5 bases). Germline CDR1 and CDR2: MDHEN and SYDVKM. Deletions cut 1 base from V and 2 bases from J, with 12 bases between. The CDR3 runs 15 residues. The CDR3 region has the DNA TGTGCCAGCAGTTTATTCGGACACGACGCCTACGAGCAGTACTTC. Translated, it gives CASSLFGHDAYEQYF.

This chain links TRBV11-2 with TRBJ2-7; 7 bases map to TRBD2. J lost 7 bases, V lost 4 bases, and 4 bases had no gene match. CDR3 size: 12 residues. Germline CDR1 reads SGHAT; CDR2 reads FQNNGV. CDR3 DNA: TGTGCCAGCAGCTCAACTAGCGCTGAGCAGTACTTC. This translates into CASSSTSAEQYF.

This clone has a single count. CDR3 sequence (DNA): TGTGCCTGGAGACAGGGCCTGTTCTACGAGCAGTACTTC. It yields the protein CAWRQGLFYEQYF. This rearrangement joins TRBV30 to TRBJ2-7, with D maybe TRBD1 (6 bases). The V end lost 3 bases, the J end lost 3 bases, and 12 bases lay between the germline ends. CDR3 length: 13 amino acids. CDR1 and CDR2 from the germline V gene are GTSNPN and SVGIG (reference sequence).

The rearrangement links TRBV19 to TRBJ1-3, with a possible D match to TRBD1 (6 bases). The CDR3 extends over 14 amino acids. CDR1 and CDR2 (germline): LNHDA, SQIVND (reference sequence). The V end lost 3 bases, the J end lost 4 bases, and 10 bases lay between the germline ends. CDR3 loop: CASSIGTQGNTIYF. CDR3 sequence (DNA): TGTGCCAGTAGTATCGGGACACAGGGAAACACCATATATTTT.

In regard to this clone: This likely reflects a read error, since a far larger clone is one base away. The chain couples TRBV12-1 to TRBJ2-7. TRBV12-1 has pseudogene status. This CDR3 contains 11 residues. The CDR3 region has the DNA TGTGCCAGCAGCTTTCCCTACGAGCAGTACTTC. Translating it yields CASSFPYEQYF.

The gene calls are TRBV28 and TRBJ2-5; 11 bases fit TRBD2. V was clipped by 2 bases and J by 6 bases; unmatched bases: 11. Germline V gives CDR1 MDHEN, CDR2 SYDVKM. The CDR3 has 17 amino acids. The CDR3 protein is CASSLDGLAGRRQTQYF. The CDR3 DNA reads TGTGCCAGCAGTTTAGATGGACTAGCGGGTCGCCGGCAGACCCAGTACTTC.

This clone was recorded a few times. This CDR3 reads CASTEQGPNTGELFF. The CDR3 coding sequence is TGCGCCAGCACCGAACAGGGGCCGAACACCGGGGAGCTGTTTTTT. The chain joins TRBV5-1 to TRBJ2-2; 7 nucleotides align to TRBD1. Germline V gives CDR1 SGHRS, CDR2 YFSETQ. This CDR3 is 15 amino acids long. The V segment lost 6 bases and the J segment 0 bases; nucleotides outside the gene matches: 5.

The rearrangement links TRBV28 to TRBJ2-7; D gene uncertain. Germline V gene lookup returns CDR1 MDHEN and CDR2 SYDVKM. The CDR3 loop spans 14 amino acids. Trimming removed 5 bases from V and 2 bases from J, with 13 bases in between. DNA for the CDR3: TGTGCCAGCAGTCCCCAGACACCCCCCTACGAGCAGTACTTC. Encoded protein: CASSPQTPPYEQYF.

This clone was observed a few times. The V and J genes are TRBV6-4 and TRBJ2-3; 9 nucleotides line up with TRBD1. V gave up 0 bases and J gave up 9 bases; unmatched junction bases: 13. This CDR3 region has 17 residues. Germline CDR1 and CDR2: MRHNA and SNTAGT. The CDR3 sequence is CASSDSWDGTGKGTQYF. The CDR3 bases are TGTGCCAGCAGTGACTCTTGGGACGGGACAGGGAAAGGGACGCAGTATTTT.

CDR3 protein: CASSFGDRDLGEQYF. CDR3 sequence (DNA): TGCGCCAGCAGCTTTGGGGACAGGGACCTTGGCGAGCAGTACTTC. The chain is built from TRBV5-1 and TRBJ2-7; 9 bases map to TRBD1. The CDR3 sequence is 15 residues long. The V and J ends lost 2 bases and 6 bases, in that order; junction bases with no gene match: 9. CDR1 and CDR2 (germline): SGHRS, YFSETQ.

J is TRBJ2-3 and V is TRBV7-9, with no clear D. Trimming took off 2 bases at V and 6 bases at J, with 9 bases between the two ends. This CDR3 has 13 amino acids. Per the germline V gene, CDR1 is SEHNR and CDR2 is FQNEAQ (reference sequence). CDR3 sequence reads: CASSLIRADTQYF. The CDR3 DNA reads TGTGCCAGCAGCTTAATCCGGGCGGATACGCAGTATTTT.

This chain joins TRBV25-1 and TRBJ2-1, with D possibly TRBD2 on 5 matching bases. The ends were cut back, 3 bases at V and 2 bases at J, with 20 bases in the middle. From germline, CDR1 is MGHDK and CDR2 SYGVNS. CDR3 length: 18 amino acids. The CDR3 sequence: CASSEPSGYVRTYNEQFF. Here the CDR3 DNA reads TGTGCCAGCAGTGAGCCCTCGGGGTATGTGCGGACCTACAATGAGCAGTTCTTC.

The chain is built from TRBV5-4 and TRBJ2-1; 12 nucleotides line up with TRBD2. Per germline, CDR1 SGHNT and CDR2 YYREEE (reference sequence). V was clipped by 3 bases and J by 6 bases; unmatched bases: 7. The CDR3 covers 16 residues. CDR3 bases: TGTGCCAGCAGCTCCCGGTCTAGCGGGAGGGTCAATGAGCAGTTCTTC. Amino acid sequence: CASSSRSSGRVNEQFF.